The 21 T cell receptor beta chains given below trace back to one sample, sequenced in a study of blood T cell repertoires in COVID-19. TCRdb's table, derived via immunoSEQ multiplex PCR, lists solely in-frame clones and lacks some. Of around 160,000 clones listed, roughly 80% are singletons. Sequences were obtained from peripheral blood. The receptors here all came from a human donor in a cohort sampled during active COVID-19.

The CDR3 sequence is CASSRAPGQGADNEKLFF. CDR3 coding DNA: TGCGCCAGCAGCCGGGCACCTGGACAGGGGGCCGATAATGAAAAACTGTTTTTT. V gene TRBV5-1 combines with J gene TRBJ1-4; 11 nucleotides line up with TRBD1. The CDR3 contains 18 residues. Germline assignment: CDR1 SGHRS and CDR2 YFSETQ. With V trimmed by 4 bases and J by 4 bases, 12 bases remained unmatched.

V and J are TRBV7-2 and TRBJ1-2; 9 nucleotides match TRBD1. Germline CDR1 SGHTA, CDR2 FQGNSA. Trimming cost V 4 bases and J 4 bases; bases outside gene matches: 4. The CDR3 has 14 amino acids. The CDR3 DNA is TGTGCCAGCAGCTCACCGGGACAGGGCTATGGCTACACCTTC. Translation: CASSSPGQGYGYTF.

The chain couples TRBV19 to TRBJ1-2; 9 nucleotides line up with TRBD1. This CDR3 comprises 14 residues. Germline CDR1 LNHDA, CDR2 SQIVND (reference sequence). The V and J ends lost 3 bases and 7 bases, in that order; junction bases with no gene match: 6. DNA for the CDR3: TGTGCCAGTAGTATGGGACAGGGCGGGGCTGGCTACACCTTC. It encodes CASSMGQGGAGYTF.

The V gene is TRBV5-1, the J gene TRBJ1-3, with a possible D match to TRBD1 (6 bases). The CDR3 is 15 residues long. The germline CDR1 and CDR2 sequences are SGHRS and YFSETQ. Between the trimmed V and J ends, which lost 3 bases and 1 base, there was a span of 11 bases. In DNA form, the CDR3 reads TGCGCCAGCAGCTATACAGGGTCGTCTGGAAACACCATATATTTT. Protein product: CASSYTGSSGNTIYF.

This chain links TRBV19 with TRBJ1-2; 8 nucleotides align to TRBD1. V gave up 7 bases and J gave up 5 bases; unmatched junction bases: 15. The CDR3 spans 16 residues. Germline CDR1 reads LNHDA; CDR2 reads SQIVND (reference sequence). The CDR3 region has the DNA TGTGCCAGTAATCCCGCCACAGGAGACAGGGGTTATGGCTACACCTTC. Residues: CASNPATGDRGYGYTF.

The chain has TRBV29-1 and TRBJ2-7, with a tentative D call TRBD2 (5 bases). There are 16 residues in the CDR3. V lost 3 bases, J lost 3 bases, and 21 bases lay in between. The germline V gene encodes CDR1 SQVTM and CDR2 ANQGSEA. The chain's CDR3 is CSVEGREHGEFYEQYF. The CDR3 DNA is TGCAGCGTTGAGGGGAGAGAGCACGGGGAGTTCTACGAGCAGTACTTC.

The chain carries TRBV5-1 and TRBJ1-5; no clear D. Germline CDR1 and CDR2: SGHRS and YFSETQ. This CDR3 has 14 residues. Trimming cost V 0 bases and J 5 bases, with 9 bases left between them. The CDR3 sequence: CASSLEGRDQPQHF. CDR3 nucleotide sequence: TGCGCCAGCAGCTTGGAAGGGAGGGATCAGCCCCAGCATTTT.

This clone was detected many times. The chain joins TRBV2 to TRBJ2-2, with 8 bases identical to TRBD2. The CDR3 is 16 amino acids. Trimming removed 3 bases from V and 7 bases from J; junction bases left unmatched: 10. CDR1 is SNHLY and CDR2 is FYNNEI in the germline V gene. The CDR3 here is CASSESGGGTGGELFF. The CDR3 DNA sequence: TGTGCCAGCAGTGAGAGTGGCGGGGGGACCGGCGGGGAGCTGTTTTTT.

CDR3: CASSLEPDTQYF. DNA for the CDR3: TGTGCCAGCAGCTTGGAGCCAGATACGCAGTATTTT. V gene TRBV11-3 combines with J gene TRBJ2-3; D gene uncertain. Trimming cost V 3 bases and J 4 bases, with 5 bases left between them. Germline lookup yields CDR1 SGHNT and CDR2 YENEEA. This CDR3 has 12 amino acids.

The chain uses TRBV12-3 or TRBV12-4 and TRBJ2-7; D may be TRBD1 (6 bases). The CDR3 consists of 13 residues. Deletions cut 3 bases from V and 3 bases from J, with 9 bases between. The CDR3 DNA reads TGTGCCAGCAGTTTCGGACAGCTCTACGAGCAGTACTTC. This translates into CASSFGQLYEQYF.

The chain links TRBV6-2 or TRBV6-3 to TRBJ2-7; D is possibly TRBD2 (5 bases). V lost 5 bases to trimming and J lost 4 bases, with 15 bases between them. The germline V gene encodes CDR1 MNHEY and CDR2 SVGEGT. This CDR3 spans 14 amino acids. The CDR3 is CASSTFTGSYEQYF. The DNA of the CDR3 is TGTGCCAGCAGTACTTTCACGGGGTCTTACGAGCAGTACTTC.

The chain employs TRBV5-4 and TRBJ2-6, with D possibly TRBD1 on 6 matching bases. CDR1 is SGHNT and CDR2 is YYREEE in the germline V gene (reference sequence). V was clipped by 4 bases and J by 2 bases, with 16 bases between them. CDR3 size: 17 residues. The CDR3 DNA reads TGTGCCAGCAGCCCTGCCCCAACAGGGACTGGGGCCAACGTCCTGACTTTC. This translates into CASSPAPTGTGANVLTF.

J is TRBJ2-7 and V is TRBV5-1, with D perhaps TRBD1 (5 bases). There are 14 residues in the CDR3. V was trimmed by 4 bases and J by 2 bases, leaving 13 bases between them. Germline V gives CDR1 SGHRS, CDR2 YFSETQ. CDR3 DNA sequence: TGCGCCAGCAGCCCCGGACATGTTGCCTACGAGCAGTACTTC. Translating it yields CASSPGHVAYEQYF.

The chain uses TRBV7-3 and TRBJ1-6; the D gene is possibly TRBD1 (6 bases). CDR3 size: 13 residues. Germline CDR1 SGHTA, CDR2 FQGTGA. Trimming removed 4 bases from V and 8 bases from J, with 9 bases in between. The CDR3 protein is CASSSGVDSPLHF. CDR3 DNA sequence: TGTGCCAGCAGCTCAGGGGTGGATTCACCCCTCCACTTT.

This clone was observed once. The chain links TRBV11-2 to TRBJ1-1; perhaps TRBD1 as D (6 bases). V was pared by 4 bases and J by 5 bases, with 20 bases between. This CDR3 is built from 16 residues. In germline, CDR1 is SGHAT, CDR2 FQNNGV. The DNA of the CDR3 is TGTGCCAGCAGCTCCTGGGGCAGGGGAGTTGGGACTGAAGCTTTCTTT. Translation: CASSSWGRGVGTEAFF.

CDR3 coding DNA: TGTGCCAGCAGCTTGGCCCGGACAGCATATAATTCACCCCTCCACTTT. Translated, it gives CASSLARTAYNSPLHF. This rearrangement joins TRBV5-5 to TRBJ1-6, with D tentatively TRBD1 (6 bases). Trimming cost V 0 bases and J 4 bases, with 11 bases left between them. The CDR3 is 16 amino acids. In germline, CDR1 is SGHKS, CDR2 YYEKEE (reference sequence).

By proportion, this clone is medium-sized (0.01 to 0.1%). This chain links TRBV7-8 with TRBJ1-5, with no clear D. The ends were cut back, 0 bases at V and 0 bases at J, with 15 bases in the middle. The CDR3 is 18 amino acids. CDR1 and CDR2 (germline): SGHVS, FQNEAQ. The CDR3, as DNA: TGTGCCAGCAGCTTAGCCAGGCAGAGAGAATATAGCAATCAGCCCCAGCATTTT. This codes for CASSLARQREYSNQPQHF.

This chain joins TRBV5-4 and TRBJ2-4, with 9 bases matching TRBD1. V shed 3 bases and J 0 bases; nucleotides not matched to a gene: 1. The CDR3 covers 15 residues. The germline gives CDR1 SGHNT, CDR2 YYREEE (reference sequence). CDR3 sequence: CASSSDRGAKNIQYF. The DNA for the CDR3 is TGTGCCAGCAGCTCGGACAGGGGAGCCAAAAACATTCAGTACTTC.

The chain combines TRBV5-1 with TRBJ2-1, with a tentative D call TRBD2 (5 bases). V shed 6 bases and J shed 4 bases, with 8 bases lying between them. Germline CDR1 and CDR2: SGHRS and YFSETQ. The CDR3 is made up of 12 amino acids. The CDR3 DNA reads as TGCGCCAGCACCGGGGATTACAATGAGCAGTTCTTC. Translation: CASTGDYNEQFF.

This clone came up a few times. The chain combines TRBV5-1 with TRBJ1-1; 7 nucleotides line up with TRBD1. The CDR3 runs to 14 residues. With 3 bases clipped from V and 7 bases from J, the junction kept 9 bases outside the gene matches. Germline loops: CDR1 SGHRS, CDR2 YFSETQ. The CDR3 DNA reads TGCGCCAGCAGCTCTCTGACAGGGTCGATTGAAGCTTTCTTT. It translates to CASSSLTGSIEAFF.

This chain links TRBV5-4 with TRBJ2-2, with 10 bases identical to TRBD1. Germline trimming cut 0 bases from V and 5 bases from J; bases unmatched to any gene: 7. The CDR3 covers 17 residues. Per the germline V gene, CDR1 is SGHNT and CDR2 is YYREEE (reference sequence). For the CDR3, the DNA is TGTGCCAGCAGCTTGGGTCGACAGGGGGCTCCGACCGGGGAGCTGTTTTTT. Its translation: CASSLGRQGAPTGELFF. Full variable domain (remainder filled in from reference TRBV5-4 and TRBJ2-2): ETGVTQSPTHLIKTRGQQVTLRCSSQSGHNTVSWYQQALGQGPQFIFQYYREEENGRGNFPPRFSGLQFPNYSSELNVNALELDDSALYLCASSLGRQGAPTGELFFGEGSRLTVL.